What follows describes a single T cell receptor (beta chain). What it recognizes is unknown. The data are from a study of yellow fever vaccine responses in identical twins. Study findings and constraints: Twins reportedly appeared to share part of their vaccine T cell response while keeping part individual.

The CDR3 length is 14 residues. Trimming removed 1 base from V and 4 bases from J, with 12 bases in between. In germline, CDR1 is SGHRS, CDR2 YFSETQ. A single record per CDR3 protein comes from TCRdb applying MiXCR to the RT-PCR reads. Counted here are fewer than 4,000 distinct CDR3 sequences, 90% occurring once; the ten biggest clones make up around 2%. This sequence was found in a woman between 18 and 29 years old who received the yellow fever vaccine. The J gene is TRBJ2-7, the V gene TRBV5-1, with D uncertain. The sample consisted of T cells from blood (PBMCs), unsorted or a sorted subset (not recorded which), taken before or after yellow fever vaccination (not recorded which). CDR3 residues: CASSLRTLGYEQYF. For the CDR3, the DNA is TGCGCCAGCAGCTTGAGGACGTTAGGTTACGAGCAGTACTTC.